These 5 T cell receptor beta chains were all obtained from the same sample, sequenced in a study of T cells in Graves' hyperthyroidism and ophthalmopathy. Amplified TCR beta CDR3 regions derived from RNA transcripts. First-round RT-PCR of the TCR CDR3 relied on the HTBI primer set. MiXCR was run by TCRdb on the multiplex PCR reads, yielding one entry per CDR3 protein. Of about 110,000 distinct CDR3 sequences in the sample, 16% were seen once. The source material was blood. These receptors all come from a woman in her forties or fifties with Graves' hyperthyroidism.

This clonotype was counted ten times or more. CDR3 loop: CASSPGQGARADTQYF. The CDR3 DNA reads as TGTGCCAGCAGCCCAGGACAGGGGGCGAGGGCAGATACGCAGTATTTT. V usage is TRBV4-2 and J usage is TRBJ2-3; 11 bases are shared with TRBD1. This CDR3 contains 16 residues. Germline values: CDR1 LGHNA, CDR2 YNFKEQ. V was pared by 4 bases and J by 4 bases, with 7 bases of the junction left unmatched.

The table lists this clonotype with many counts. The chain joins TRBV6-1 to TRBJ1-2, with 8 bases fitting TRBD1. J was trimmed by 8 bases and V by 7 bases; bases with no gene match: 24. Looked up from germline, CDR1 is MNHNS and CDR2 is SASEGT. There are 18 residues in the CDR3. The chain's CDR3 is CASIRVGGQGTQFLGYTF. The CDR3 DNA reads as TGTGCCAGCATTCGAGTGGGTGGACAGGGAACCCAGTTTTTGGGCTACACCTTC.

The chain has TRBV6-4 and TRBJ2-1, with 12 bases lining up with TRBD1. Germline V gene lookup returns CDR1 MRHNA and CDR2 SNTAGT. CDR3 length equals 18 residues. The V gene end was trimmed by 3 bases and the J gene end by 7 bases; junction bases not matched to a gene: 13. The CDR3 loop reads CASSERDRGLAGRNEQFF. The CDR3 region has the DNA TGTGCCAGCAGTGAAAGGGACAGGGGGCTAGCGGGAAGGAATGAGCAGTTCTTC.

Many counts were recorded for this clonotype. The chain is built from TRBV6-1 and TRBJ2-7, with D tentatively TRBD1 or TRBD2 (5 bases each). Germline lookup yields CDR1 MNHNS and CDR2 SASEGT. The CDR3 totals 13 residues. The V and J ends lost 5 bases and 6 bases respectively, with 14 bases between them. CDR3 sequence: CASSWDRRGEQYF. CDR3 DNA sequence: TGTGCCAGCAGTTGGGACCGGAGAGGCGAGCAGTACTTC.

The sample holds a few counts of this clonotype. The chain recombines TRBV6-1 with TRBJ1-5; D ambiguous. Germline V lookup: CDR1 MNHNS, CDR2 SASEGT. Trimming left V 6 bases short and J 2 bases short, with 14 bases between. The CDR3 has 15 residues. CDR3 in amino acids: CASRPAGRGNQPQHF. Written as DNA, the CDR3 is TGTGCCAGCAGACCTGCTGGCCGAGGCAATCAGCCCCAGCATTTT.